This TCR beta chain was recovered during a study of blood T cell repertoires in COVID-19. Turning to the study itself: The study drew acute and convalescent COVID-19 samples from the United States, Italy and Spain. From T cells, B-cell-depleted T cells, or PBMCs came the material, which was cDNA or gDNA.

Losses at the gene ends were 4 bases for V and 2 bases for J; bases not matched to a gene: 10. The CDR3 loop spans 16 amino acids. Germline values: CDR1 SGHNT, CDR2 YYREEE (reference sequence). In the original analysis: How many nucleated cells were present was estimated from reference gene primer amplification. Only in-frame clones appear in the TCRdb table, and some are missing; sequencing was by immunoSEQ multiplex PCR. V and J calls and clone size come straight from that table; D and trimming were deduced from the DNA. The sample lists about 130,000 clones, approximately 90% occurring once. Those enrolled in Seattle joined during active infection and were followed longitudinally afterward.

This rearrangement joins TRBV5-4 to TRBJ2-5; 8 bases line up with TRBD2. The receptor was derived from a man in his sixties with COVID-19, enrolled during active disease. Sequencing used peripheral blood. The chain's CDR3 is CASSPLIRGGQETQYF. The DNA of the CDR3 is TGTGCCAGCAGCCCCCTGATTCGCGGGGGGCAAGAGACCCAGTACTTC.